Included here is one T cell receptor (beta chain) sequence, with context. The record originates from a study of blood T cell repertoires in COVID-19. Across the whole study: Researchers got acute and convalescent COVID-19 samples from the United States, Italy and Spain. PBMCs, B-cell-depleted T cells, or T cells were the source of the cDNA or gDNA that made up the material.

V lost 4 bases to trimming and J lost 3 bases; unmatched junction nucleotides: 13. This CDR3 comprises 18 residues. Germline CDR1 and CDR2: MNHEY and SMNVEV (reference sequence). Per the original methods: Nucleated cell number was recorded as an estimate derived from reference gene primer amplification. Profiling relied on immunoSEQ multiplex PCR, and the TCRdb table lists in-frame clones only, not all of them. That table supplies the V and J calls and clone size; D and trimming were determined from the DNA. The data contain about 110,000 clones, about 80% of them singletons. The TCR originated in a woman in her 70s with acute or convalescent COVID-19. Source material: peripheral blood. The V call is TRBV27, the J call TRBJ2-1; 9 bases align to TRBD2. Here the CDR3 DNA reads TGTGCCAGCAGTTCCGCCCAGTGGGTAGCGGGGGACTACAATGAGCAGTTCTTC. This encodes CASSSAQWVAGDYNEQFF.